The present TCR beta chain was sequenced within a study of T cell responses to AZD1222 COVID-19 vaccine. This clone is a singleton in its sample. Its target is not known. Produced via immunoSEQ multiplex PCR; TCRdb's table is partial and in-frame only. The sample has 100,000 or so clones; 70% to 90% are singletons. Researchers grouped second doses given at about 4 or about 12 weeks into one pool. Between the trimmed V and J ends, which lost 4 bases and 0 bases, there was a span of 19 bases. Germline V gene sequence: CDR1 KGHDR, CDR2 SFDVKD. CDR3 length: 18 amino acids. Study-wide results and caveats: The study identified only a handful of AZD1222 recipients as seropositive at baseline. Donors in the cohort were predominantly white British and more often female, and clonal diversity was possibly underestimated. Every sample of the repertoires postdated the peak T cell response.

J is TRBJ2-3 and V is TRBV24-1, with D maybe TRBD2 (7 bases). Sequenced here: peripheral blood, sampled 28 days after the second AZD1222 dose. The sequence derives from an adult who received the AZD1222 COVID-19 vaccine. Here the CDR3 reads CATSDLGGRETSTDTQYF. The CDR3 DNA is TGTGCCACCAGTGACCTCGGGGGGCGGGAGACTAGCACAGATACGCAGTATTTT.